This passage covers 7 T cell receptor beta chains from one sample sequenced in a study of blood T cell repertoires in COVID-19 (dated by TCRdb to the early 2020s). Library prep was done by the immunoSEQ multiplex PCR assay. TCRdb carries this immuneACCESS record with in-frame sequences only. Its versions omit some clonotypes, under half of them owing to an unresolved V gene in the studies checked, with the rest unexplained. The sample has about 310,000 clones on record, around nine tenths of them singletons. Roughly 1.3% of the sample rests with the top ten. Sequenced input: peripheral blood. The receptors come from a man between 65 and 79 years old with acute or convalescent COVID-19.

The chain's CDR3 is CASSQELAGGQFF. Here the CDR3 DNA reads TGCGCCAGCAGCCAAGAATTGGCAGGAGGGCAGTTCTTC. The chain carries TRBV4-3 and TRBJ2-1; perhaps TRBD2 as D (5 bases). From germline, CDR1 is LGHNA and CDR2 YSLEER. The CDR3 runs 13 residues. Trimming cost V 0 bases and J 12 bases, with 12 bases left between them.

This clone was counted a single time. This CDR3 is CATSRDLKGANEKLFF. Here the CDR3 DNA reads TGTGCCACCAGCAGAGATCTGAAAGGGGCTAATGAAAAACTGTTTTTT. This chain links TRBV15 with TRBJ1-4; tentative D call: TRBD1 (5 bases). The CDR3 is 16 residues long. Per germline, CDR1 LNHNV and CDR2 YYDKDF (reference sequence). V was pared by 0 bases and J by 3 bases, with 11 bases between.

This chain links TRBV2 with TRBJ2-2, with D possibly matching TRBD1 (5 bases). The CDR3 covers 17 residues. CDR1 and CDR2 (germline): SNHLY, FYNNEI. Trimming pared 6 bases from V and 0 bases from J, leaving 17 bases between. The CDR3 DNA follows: TGTGCCAGCAGGGAGACAGCTTTTGCCGCGAACACCGGGGAGCTGTTTTTT. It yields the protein CASRETAFAANTGELFF.

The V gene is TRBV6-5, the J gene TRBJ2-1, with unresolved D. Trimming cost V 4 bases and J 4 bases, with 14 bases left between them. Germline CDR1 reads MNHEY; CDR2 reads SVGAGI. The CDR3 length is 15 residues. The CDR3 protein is CASSSLDALYNEQFF. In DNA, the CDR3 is TGTGCCAGCAGTTCCCTAGACGCCTTATACAATGAGCAGTTCTTC.

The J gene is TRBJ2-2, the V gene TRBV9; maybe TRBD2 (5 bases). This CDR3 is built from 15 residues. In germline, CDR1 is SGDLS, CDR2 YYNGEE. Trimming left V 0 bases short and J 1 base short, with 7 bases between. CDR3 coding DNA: TGTGCCAGCAGCGTAGGTAGCGTGAACACCGGGGAGCTGTTTTTT. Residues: CASSVGSVNTGELFF.

CDR3 nucleotides: TGTGCCAGCAGCTTAAGGCAGGGGGATCAGCCCCAGCATTTT. Residues: CASSLRQGDQPQHF. This chain uses TRBV7-2 with TRBJ1-5; TRBD1 matches at 7 bases. V gave up 2 bases and J gave up 5 bases; unmatched junction bases: 3. Germline assignment: CDR1 SGHTA and CDR2 FQGNSA. CDR3 length equals 14 residues.

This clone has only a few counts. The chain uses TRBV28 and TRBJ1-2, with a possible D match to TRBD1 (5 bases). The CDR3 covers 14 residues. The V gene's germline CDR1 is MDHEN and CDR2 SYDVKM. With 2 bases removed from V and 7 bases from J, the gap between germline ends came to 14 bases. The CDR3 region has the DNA TGTGCCAGCAGTTTAGTCGGGCAGGGCTTTGGCTACACCTTC. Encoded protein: CASSLVGQGFGYTF.